The 10 T cell receptor beta chains below come from one sample, sequenced in a study of metastatic and nonmetastatic thyroid tumors. Patients had received no treatment of any kind before thyroid surgery. TCRdb re-analyzed the PCR reads using MiXCR. This table has about 33,000 clones, 11% appearing once. Material: blood. The receptors derive from a female donor with papillary thyroid cancer or a benign thyroid nodule (not recorded which). Some clones in this sample may be carry-over from other donors' samples.

This clone was detected ten times or more. The chain joins TRBV11-2 to TRBJ2-3; D gene unclear. Germline CDR1 reads SGHAT; CDR2 reads FQNNGV. Trimming took off 4 bases at V and 0 bases at J, with 8 bases between the two ends. CDR3 size: 14 residues. Here the CDR3 reads CASSSHPSTDTQYF. The CDR3 bases are TGTGCCAGCAGCTCCCATCCAAGCACAGATACGCAGTATTTT.

Details on this clone: A much larger clone differs from this one at a single base, so this may be a read error. The same CDR3 also results from other DNA sequences found in this sample. V usage is TRBV11-2 and J usage is TRBJ1-1; D is undetermined. This CDR3 has 12 amino acids. V was trimmed by 6 bases and J by 2 bases, leaving 7 bases between them. Germline CDR1 reads SGHAT; CDR2 reads FQNNGV. The CDR3 sequence: CASRPGNTEAFF. DNA for the CDR3: TGTGCCAGCAGGCCCGGTAACACTGAAGCTTTCTTT.

This clone has a count of ten or more. This rearrangement joins TRBV9 to TRBJ2-1; D is possibly TRBD2 (6 bases). This CDR3 is 16 amino acids long. The V gene lost 2 bases and the J gene lost 2 bases, with 14 bases spanning the gap. Germline values: CDR1 SGDLS, CDR2 YYNGEE. Written as DNA, the CDR3 is TGTGCCAGCAGCGTGGGTGTCGGCGGGACCTACAATGAGCAGTTCTTC. It codes for CASSVGVGGTYNEQFF.

The V and J genes are TRBV5-5 and TRBJ1-1; weak D call: TRBD1 (6 bases). Trimming stripped 0 bases from V and 7 bases from J, with 16 bases between. Per the germline V gene, CDR1 is SGHKS and CDR2 is YYEKEE (reference sequence). The CDR3 sequence is 15 residues long. For the CDR3, the DNA is TGTGCCAGCAGCTTGGAGGCGGGGGCGCGGGGTGAAGCTTTCTTT. It translates to CASSLEAGARGEAFF.

At least ten counts were recorded for this clone. The sample holds other DNA sequences that translate to the same CDR3. This chain uses TRBV27 with TRBJ1-2; D is perhaps TRBD1 (5 bases). The CDR3 is 15 residues long. Germline V gene data show CDR1 as MNHEY and CDR2 as SMNVEV (reference sequence). V lost 1 base and J 2 bases, leaving 11 bases between the germline ends. The CDR3 reads CASSLYPDSNYGYTF. CDR3 nucleotides: TGTGCCAGCAGTTTATACCCCGACAGCAACTATGGCTACACCTTC.

This clone was counted many times. This rearrangement joins TRBV9 to TRBJ2-5; D is unclear. The CDR3 contains 13 residues. Germline V gene sequence: CDR1 SGDLS, CDR2 YYNGEE. V was cut by 1 base and J by 1 base, with 5 bases left in between. CDR3 sequence reads: CASSVNSQETQYF. Here the CDR3 DNA reads TGTGCCAGCAGCGTAAACTCCCAAGAGACCCAGTACTTC.

There are many counts of this clone. This chain uses TRBV9 with TRBJ2-1; the D is unclear. Trimming took off 0 bases at V and 3 bases at J, with 4 bases between the two ends. The CDR3 extends over 13 amino acids. CDR1 and CDR2 from the germline V gene are SGDLS and YYNGEE. CDR3 amino acids: CASSVAVYNEQFF. CDR3 nucleotides: TGTGCCAGCAGCGTAGCCGTCTACAATGAGCAGTTCTTC.

Ten or more counts support this clone. The chain joins TRBV5-5 to TRBJ1-3; no definite D call. CDR1 SGHKS and CDR2 YYEKEE come from the germline V gene (reference sequence). V lost 2 bases, J lost 3 bases, and 15 bases lay in between. CDR3 size: 16 residues. For the CDR3, the DNA is TGTGCCAGCAGCTTAGCCCTAGGGCAGGATGGAAACACCATATATTTT. It specifies CASSLALGQDGNTIYF.

At least ten counts were recorded for this clone. A much larger clone lies a single base off, so this may be a read error. The chain uses TRBV7-3 and TRBJ2-1; D is undetermined. The CDR3 loop spans 13 amino acids. The germline V gene encodes CDR1 SGHTA and CDR2 FQGTGA. The CDR3 reads CAGSLVPRNEQFF. CDR3 sequence (DNA): TGTGCCGGCAGCTTAGTCCCGAGGAATGAGCAGTTCTTC. Filled out from reference TRBV7-3 and TRBJ2-1, the complete variable domain reads GAGVSQTPSNKVTEKGKYVELRCDPISGHTALYWYRQSLGQGPEFLIYFQGTGAADDSGLPNDRFFAVRPEGSVSTLKIQRTERGDSAVYLCAGSLVPRNEQFFGPGTRLTVL.

The chain employs TRBV19 and TRBJ1-1, with D possibly being TRBD1 (5 bases). Germline V gene data show CDR1 as LNHDA and CDR2 as SQIVND (reference sequence). Deletions cut 5 bases from V and 4 bases from J, with 23 bases between. The CDR3 covers 17 residues. The CDR3 coding sequence is TGTGCCAGTAGTTTGCCCCTGTTCCACACGGGGGGCACTGAAGCTTTCTTT. Translating it yields CASSLPLFHTGGTEAFF.